This is a list of T cell receptor beta chains from one sample in a study of memory CD4+ T cells and cytomegalovirus serostatus. Data came from immunoSEQ multiplex PCR; TCRdb stores just in-frame clones and leaves some out. The table shows tens of thousands of clones, with 78% occurring only once. The sample was memory CD4+ T cells from blood. These receptors were collected from an adult in good health and CMV-seronegative. Both conserved end residues are part of each CDR3. The D gene is left open where the match is weak. Rows may omit the clone size; those that give it use once, few, many or a size class.

CDR3aa: CASSLEGALGNTIYF
CDR3nt: TGTGCCAGCAGCTTAGAGGGGGCGTTAGGAAACACCATATATTTT
d_gene: TRBD1
len: 15
v_gene: TRBV7-8
j_gene: TRBJ1-3
abundance: once

CDR3aa: CASGESPGAVRGYTF
CDR3nt: TGTGCCAGCGGGGAGAGTCCCGGGGCCGTCCGGGGCTACACCTTC
d_gene: -
len: 15
v_gene: TRBV2
j_gene: TRBJ1-2
abundance: -

CDR3aa: CASSQTSSGSNSPLHF
CDR3nt: TGTGCCAGCAGTCAAACCTCTTCGGGTAGCAATTCACCCCTCCACTTT
d_gene: -
len: 16
v_gene: TRBV2
j_gene: TRBJ1-6
abundance: -

CDR3aa: CASSRLRDTGELFF
CDR3nt: TGTGCCAGCAGTCGTCTCCGGGACACCGGGGAGCTGTTTTTT
d_gene: -
len: 14
v_gene: TRBV7-9
j_gene: TRBJ2-2
abundance: -

CDR3aa: CASRQRWDSPLHF
CDR3nt: TGTGCCAGCAGGCAGAGGTGGGATTCACCCCTCCACTTT
d_gene: -
len: 13
v_gene: TRBV2
j_gene: TRBJ1-6
abundance: -

CDR3aa: CASSMGQGDEKLFF
CDR3nt: TGTGCCAGTAGTATGGGACAGGGGGATGAAAAACTGTTTTTT
d_gene: TRBD1
len: 14
v_gene: TRBV19
j_gene: TRBJ1-4
abundance: few

CDR3aa: CASSLGYRDNGELFF
CDR3nt: TGTGCCAGCAGCTTAGGTTACAGGGACAATGGGGAGCTGTTTTTT
d_gene: -
len: 15
v_gene: TRBV11-2
j_gene: TRBJ2-2
abundance: -

CDR3aa: CASSLEWADEAFF
CDR3nt: TGTGCCAGCAGCTTAGAGTGGGCAGATGAAGCTTTCTTT
d_gene: -
len: 13
v_gene: TRBV11-2
j_gene: TRBJ1-1
abundance: -

CDR3aa: CASRSTGGPQPQHF
CDR3nt: TGCGCCAGCAGGTCCACAGGGGGCCCCCAGCCCCAGCATTTT
d_gene: TRBD1
len: 14
v_gene: TRBV10-1
j_gene: TRBJ1-5
abundance: -

CDR3aa: CASNIGGSYNEQFF
CDR3nt: TGCGCCAGCAACATTGGCGGGTCATACAATGAGCAGTTCTTC
d_gene: -
len: 14
v_gene: TRBV5-1
j_gene: TRBJ2-1
abundance: -

CDR3aa: CASGEGLAGGTKTQYF
CDR3nt: TGTGCCAGTGGAGAGGGACTAGCGGGGGGGACCAAGACCCAGTACTTC
d_gene: TRBD2
len: 16
v_gene: TRBV19
j_gene: TRBJ2-5
abundance: -

CDR3aa: CASSLDGRGPDTQYF
CDR3nt: TGTGCCAGCAGCTTAGACGGGCGGGGGCCAGATACGCAGTATTTT
d_gene: -
len: 15
v_gene: TRBV11-2
j_gene: TRBJ2-3
abundance: -

CDR3aa: CASSSQGAPDTDRQYF
CDR3nt: TGCGCCAGCAGCTCGCAGGGGGCGCCTGACACAGATAGGCAGTATTTT
d_gene: TRBD1
len: 16
v_gene: TRBV5-1
j_gene: TRBJ2-3
abundance: -

CDR3aa: CASSYGLAGGQDTYNEQFF
CDR3nt: TGCGCCAGCAGCTATGGACTAGCGGGGGGGCAGGACACCTACAATGAGCAGTTCTTC
d_gene: TRBD2
len: 19
v_gene: TRBV5-1
j_gene: TRBJ2-1
abundance: -

CDR3aa: CASRDRGSFTGELFF
CDR3nt: TGTGCCAGCAGGGACAGGGGATCGTTCACCGGGGAGCTGTTTTTT
d_gene: TRBD1
len: 15
v_gene: TRBV6-5
j_gene: TRBJ2-2
abundance: -

CDR3aa: CASSPNRVVANEKLFF
CDR3nt: TGTGCCAGTAGCCCAAACAGGGTTGTGGCTAATGAAAAACTGTTTTTT
d_gene: -
len: 16
v_gene: TRBV19
j_gene: TRBJ1-4
abundance: -

CDR3aa: CASSEDSGGRSDTQYF
CDR3nt: TGTGCCAGCAGTGAAGATAGCGGAGGAAGGTCAGATACGCAGTATTTT
d_gene: -
len: 16
v_gene: TRBV2
j_gene: TRBJ2-3
abundance: -

CDR3aa: CAWSKEGSQPQHF
CDR3nt: TGTGCCTGGAGCAAGGAGGGTTCCCAGCCCCAGCATTTT
d_gene: -
len: 13
v_gene: TRBV30
j_gene: TRBJ1-5
abundance: few

CDR3aa: CASSAPGQWNTEAFF
CDR3nt: TGTGCCAGCAGCGCACCGGGACAGTGGAACACTGAAGCTTTCTTT
d_gene: TRBD1
len: 15
v_gene: TRBV11-3
j_gene: TRBJ1-1
abundance: few

CDR3aa: CASSEMRGNTIYF
CDR3nt: TGTGCCAGCAGTGAAATGAGGGGAAACACCATATATTTT
d_gene: -
len: 13
v_gene: TRBV6-1
j_gene: TRBJ1-3
abundance: once

CDR3aa: CAIRPTSGVYNEQFF
CDR3nt: TGTGCCATCAGACCCACTAGCGGGGTTTACAATGAGCAGTTCTTC
d_gene: TRBD2
len: 15
v_gene: TRBV10-3
j_gene: TRBJ2-1
abundance: -

CDR3aa: CSVGAGENYGYTF
CDR3nt: TGCAGCGTTGGGGCAGGGGAGAACTATGGCTACACCTTC
d_gene: -
len: 13
v_gene: TRBV29-1
j_gene: TRBJ1-2
abundance: few

CDR3aa: CASSDAGEHTGELFF
CDR3nt: TGTGCCAGCAGTGATGCTGGGGAGCACACCGGGGAGCTGTTTTTT
d_gene: -
len: 15
v_gene: TRBV25-1
j_gene: TRBJ2-2
abundance: -

CDR3aa: CASRDPGLGFGQYF
CDR3nt: TGTGCCAGCAGGGATCCGGGACTAGGGTTTGGGCAGTACTTC
d_gene: TRBD2
len: 14
v_gene: TRBV6-5
j_gene: TRBJ2-7
abundance: -

CDR3aa: CASSRGQGAGEAFF
CDR3nt: TGTGCCAGTAGTAGGGGACAGGGGGCAGGTGAAGCTTTCTTT
d_gene: TRBD1
len: 14
v_gene: TRBV19
j_gene: TRBJ1-1
abundance: -

CDR3aa: CASSQETWDRVPYEQYF
CDR3nt: TGTGCCAGCAGCCAAGAAACATGGGACAGGGTGCCCTACGAGCAGTACTTC
d_gene: TRBD1
len: 17
v_gene: TRBV4-2
j_gene: TRBJ2-7
abundance: -

CDR3aa: CASKYPPGQEGGYEQYF
CDR3nt: TGTGCCAGCAAGTATCCCCCGGGACAGGAAGGGGGGTACGAGCAGTACTTC
d_gene: TRBD1
len: 17
v_gene: TRBV28
j_gene: TRBJ2-7
abundance: few

CDR3aa: CASSEGRLAYNEQFF
CDR3nt: TGTGCCAGCAGTGAGGGGCGGTTAGCCTACAATGAGCAGTTCTTC
d_gene: -
len: 15
v_gene: TRBV25-1
j_gene: TRBJ2-1
abundance: -

CDR3aa: CASRGAGLGDNEQFF
CDR3nt: TGTGCCAGCAGGGGAGCGGGACTAGGAGACAATGAGCAGTTCTTC
d_gene: TRBD2
len: 15
v_gene: TRBV6-5
j_gene: TRBJ2-1
abundance: -

CDR3aa: CASSTTGGEAFF
CDR3nt: TGTGCCAGCAGTACAACAGGGGGTGAAGCTTTCTTT
d_gene: TRBD1
len: 12
v_gene: TRBV6-5
j_gene: TRBJ1-1
abundance: -

CDR3aa: CASTQMAGEETQYF
CDR3nt: TGTGCCAGTACACAGATGGCAGGGGAAGAGACCCAGTACTTC
d_gene: -
len: 14
v_gene: TRBV19
j_gene: TRBJ2-5
abundance: once

CDR3aa: CASFPGGSTGTQYF
CDR3nt: TGTGCCAGTTTCCCGGGCGGGAGCACTGGTACGCAGTATTTT
d_gene: TRBD2
len: 14
v_gene: TRBV19
j_gene: TRBJ2-3
abundance: -

CDR3aa: CASSGMELADADTQYF
CDR3nt: TGTGCCAGCAGTGGAATGGAACTAGCGGACGCAGATACGCAGTATTTT
d_gene: TRBD2
len: 16
v_gene: TRBV2
j_gene: TRBJ2-3
abundance: -

CDR3aa: CASSPGTSGPNEQFF
CDR3nt: TGTGCCAGCTCCCCCGGGACTAGCGGTCCTAATGAGCAGTTCTTC
d_gene: TRBD2
len: 15
v_gene: TRBV18
j_gene: TRBJ2-1
abundance: -

CDR3aa: CASSPTSGVAETQYF
CDR3nt: TGTGCCAGCTCCCCGACTAGCGGGGTTGCAGAGACCCAGTACTTC
d_gene: TRBD2
len: 15
v_gene: TRBV25-1
j_gene: TRBJ2-5
abundance: medium-sized

CDR3aa: CASRDRYNEQFF
CDR3nt: TGTGCCAGCCGGGACCGCTACAATGAGCAGTTCTTC
d_gene: -
len: 12
v_gene: TRBV6-4
j_gene: TRBJ2-1
abundance: -

CDR3aa: CASRKTGGSPLHF
CDR3nt: TGTGCCAGCAGGAAGACAGGGGGATCACCCCTCCACTTT
d_gene: TRBD1
len: 13
v_gene: TRBV27
j_gene: TRBJ1-6
abundance: once

CDR3aa: CASSRTSGGVNYNEQFF
CDR3nt: TGTGCCAGTAGTAGGACTAGCGGGGGAGTAAACTACAATGAGCAGTTCTTC
d_gene: TRBD2
len: 17
v_gene: TRBV19
j_gene: TRBJ2-1
abundance: -

CDR3aa: CASSQDGLAGARGETQYF
CDR3nt: TGCGCCAGCAGCCAAGATGGACTAGCGGGGGCCAGAGGGGAGACCCAGTACTTC
d_gene: TRBD2
len: 18
v_gene: TRBV4-1
j_gene: TRBJ2-5
abundance: -

CDR3aa: CASSGETGAYGYTF
CDR3nt: TGCGCCAGCAGCGGGGAGACAGGGGCATATGGCTACACCTTC
d_gene: TRBD1
len: 14
v_gene: TRBV5-1
j_gene: TRBJ1-2
abundance: -

CDR3aa: CAWSAVVVNSPLHF
CDR3nt: TGTGCCTGGAGTGCTGTGGTAGTGAATTCACCCCTCCACTTT
d_gene: -
len: 14
v_gene: TRBV30
j_gene: TRBJ1-6
abundance: -

CDR3aa: CASSFTGLNYGYTF
CDR3nt: TGTGCCAGCAGCTTTACAGGGCTCAACTATGGCTACACCTTC
d_gene: -
len: 14
v_gene: TRBV5-4
j_gene: TRBJ1-2
abundance: once

CDR3aa: CASSPPIGISYEQYF
CDR3nt: TGTGCCAGCTCACCACCGATAGGGATCTCCTACGAGCAGTACTTC
d_gene: -
len: 15
v_gene: TRBV18
j_gene: TRBJ2-7
abundance: -

CDR3aa: CASTHPGTGANYGYTF
CDR3nt: TGTGCCAGTACTCACCCCGGGACAGGGGCTAACTATGGCTACACCTTC
d_gene: TRBD1
len: 16
v_gene: TRBV19
j_gene: TRBJ1-2
abundance: -

CDR3aa: CASSEGGQDTIYF
CDR3nt: TGTGCCAGCAGTGAGGGAGGGCAAGACACCATATATTTT
d_gene: -
len: 13
v_gene: TRBV2
j_gene: TRBJ1-3
abundance: once

CDR3aa: CATSLSGGAYEQYF
CDR3nt: TGTGCCACCTCCCTATCAGGGGGCGCATACGAGCAGTACTTC
d_gene: TRBD1
len: 14
v_gene: TRBV6-5
j_gene: TRBJ2-7
abundance: once

CDR3aa: CASGFDSGLSVKTEAFF
CDR3nt: TGTGCCAGCGGATTTGATTCAGGGTTATCGGTGAAAACTGAAGCTTTCTTT
d_gene: -
len: 17
v_gene: TRBV28
j_gene: TRBJ1-1
abundance: -

CDR3aa: CASSEGIGDSYEQYF
CDR3nt: TGTGCCAGCAGTGAAGGTATAGGGGACTCCTACGAGCAGTACTTC
d_gene: -
len: 15
v_gene: TRBV6-1
j_gene: TRBJ2-7
abundance: -

CDR3aa: CASSQDGIRRGKGYGYTF
CDR3nt: TGTGCCAGCAGCCAAGATGGCATTCGCAGGGGAAAAGGATATGGCTACACCTTC
d_gene: -
len: 18
v_gene: TRBV4-2
j_gene: TRBJ1-2
abundance: medium-sized

CDR3aa: CAWSVPGEANQPQHF
CDR3nt: TGTGCCTGGAGTGTACCGGGGGAGGCCAATCAGCCCCAGCATTTT
d_gene: -
len: 15
v_gene: TRBV30
j_gene: TRBJ1-5
abundance: -

CDR3aa: CASIWSGSTDTQYF
CDR3nt: TGTGCCAGCATCTGGAGCGGGAGCACAGATACGCAGTATTTT
d_gene: -
len: 14
v_gene: TRBV2
j_gene: TRBJ2-3
abundance: few

CDR3aa: CASSLSGTSGDTQYF
CDR3nt: TGTGCCAGCAGCTTATCCGGGACTAGCGGCGATACGCAGTATTTT
d_gene: TRBD2
len: 15
v_gene: TRBV7-2
j_gene: TRBJ2-3
abundance: once

CDR3aa: CSVAASLWTEAFF
CDR3nt: TGCAGCGTTGCAGCCTCCTTGTGGACTGAAGCTTTCTTT
d_gene: -
len: 13
v_gene: TRBV29-1
j_gene: TRBJ1-1
abundance: -